The clone carrying this T cell receptor (beta chain) has just a few counts. What it recognizes is unknown. This sample was taken from a study of blood T cells in healthy people across ages. Study findings and constraints: Diversity estimates from one million T cells were considered underestimates. Older individuals had lower TCR beta diversity per million T cells (the decline was roughly linear).

A J-beta primer mix and a sample-barcoded 5' primer were used in a second PCR of roughly 7 to 12 cycles. TCRdb called the 5' RACE reads again in MiXCR, with one record for every CDR3 protein. Of roughly 2 million distinct CDR3 sequences in the sample, about 49% are singletons; the top ten hold approximately 2.1%. This CDR3 spans 16 amino acids. Germline lookup yields CDR1 SQVTM and CDR2 ANQGSEA. V lost 1 base and J lost 4, with 18 bases in between. Individuals who donated were healthy Caucasians from Russia aged roughly 6 to 90. The receptor was derived from a woman between 35 and 50 years old in good health. The V gene is TRBV29-1, the J gene TRBJ2-3; either TRBD1 or TRBD2 may supply D (7 bases each). The specimen sequenced was blood. The CDR3 DNA reads as TGCAGCGTTGAAGGGGGGAGGGGGCTCACCCCAGATACGCAGTATTTT. Its translation: CSVEGGRGLTPDTQYF.